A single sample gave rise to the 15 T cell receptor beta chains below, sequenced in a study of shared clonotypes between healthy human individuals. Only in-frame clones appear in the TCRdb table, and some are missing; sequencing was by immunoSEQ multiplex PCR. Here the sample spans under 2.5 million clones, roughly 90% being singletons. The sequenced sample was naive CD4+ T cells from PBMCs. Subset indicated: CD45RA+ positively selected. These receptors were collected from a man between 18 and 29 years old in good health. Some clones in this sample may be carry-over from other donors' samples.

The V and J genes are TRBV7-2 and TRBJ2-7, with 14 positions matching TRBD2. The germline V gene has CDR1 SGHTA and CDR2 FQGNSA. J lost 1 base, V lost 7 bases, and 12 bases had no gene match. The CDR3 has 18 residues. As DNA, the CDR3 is TGTGCCAGCAACATCGGGTTGGGACTAGCGGGAGAGTCCTACGAGCAGTACTTC. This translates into CASNIGLGLAGESYEQYF.

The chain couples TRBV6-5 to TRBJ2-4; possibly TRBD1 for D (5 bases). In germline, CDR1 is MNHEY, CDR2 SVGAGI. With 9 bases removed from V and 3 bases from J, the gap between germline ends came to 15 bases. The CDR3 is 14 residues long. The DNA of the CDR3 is TGTGCCAGGGACAAAACGAAGGACAAAAACATTCAGTACTTC. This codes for CARDKTKDKNIQYF.

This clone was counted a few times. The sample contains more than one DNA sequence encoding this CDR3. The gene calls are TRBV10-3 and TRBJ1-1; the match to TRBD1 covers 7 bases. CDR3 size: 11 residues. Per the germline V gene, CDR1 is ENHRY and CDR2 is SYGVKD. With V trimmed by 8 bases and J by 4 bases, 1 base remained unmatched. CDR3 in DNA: TGTGCCATCTCAGGGGGCACTGAAGCTTTCTTT. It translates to CAISGGTEAFF.

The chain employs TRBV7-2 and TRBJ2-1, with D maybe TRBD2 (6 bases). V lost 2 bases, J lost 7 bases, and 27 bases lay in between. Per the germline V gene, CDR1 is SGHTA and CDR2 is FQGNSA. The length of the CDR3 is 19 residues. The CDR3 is CASSLNSAGGTTGQNEQFF. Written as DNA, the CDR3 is TGTGCCAGCAGCTTAAATTCCGCCGGCGGGACGACGGGGCAGAATGAGCAGTTCTTC.

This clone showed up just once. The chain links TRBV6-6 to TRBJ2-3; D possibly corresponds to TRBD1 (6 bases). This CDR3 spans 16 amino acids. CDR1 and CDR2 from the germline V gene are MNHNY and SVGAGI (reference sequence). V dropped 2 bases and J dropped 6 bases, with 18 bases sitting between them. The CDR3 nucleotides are TGTGCCAGCAGTTACCCTTCAGGGGCCGGGGCCGATACGCAGTATTTT. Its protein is CASSYPSGAGADTQYF.

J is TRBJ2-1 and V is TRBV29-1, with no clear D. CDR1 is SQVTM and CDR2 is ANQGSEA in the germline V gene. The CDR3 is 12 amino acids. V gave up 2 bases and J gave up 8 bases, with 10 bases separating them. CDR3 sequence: CSVEKGPYEQFF. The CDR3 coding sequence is TGCAGCGTTGAAAAAGGCCCCTATGAGCAGTTCTTC.

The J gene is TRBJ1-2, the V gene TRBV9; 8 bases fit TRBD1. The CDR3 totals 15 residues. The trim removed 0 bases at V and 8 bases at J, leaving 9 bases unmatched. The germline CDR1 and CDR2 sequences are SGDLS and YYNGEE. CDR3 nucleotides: TGTGCCAGCAGCGTAGACGGACAGGGTGCAGGAGGCTACACCTTC. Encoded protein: CASSVDGQGAGGYTF.

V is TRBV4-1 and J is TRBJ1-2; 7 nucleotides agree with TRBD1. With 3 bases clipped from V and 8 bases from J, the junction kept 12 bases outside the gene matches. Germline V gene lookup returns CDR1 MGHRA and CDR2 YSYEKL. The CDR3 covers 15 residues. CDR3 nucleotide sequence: TGCGCCAGCAGCCAGGTTAGCCAGGGGGTCCAGGGCTACACCTTC. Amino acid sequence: CASSQVSQGVQGYTF.

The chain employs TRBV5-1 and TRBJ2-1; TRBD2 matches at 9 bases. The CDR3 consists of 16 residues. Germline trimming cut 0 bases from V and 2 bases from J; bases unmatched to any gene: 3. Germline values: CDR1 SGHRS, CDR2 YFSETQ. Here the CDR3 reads CASSLAGGRAYNEQFF. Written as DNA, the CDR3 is TGCGCCAGCAGCTTGGCCGGCGGGAGGGCCTACAATGAGCAGTTCTTC. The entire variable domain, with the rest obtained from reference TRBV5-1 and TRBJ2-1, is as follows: KAGVTQTPRYLIKTRGQQVTLSCSPISGHRSVSWYQQTPGQGLQFLFEYFSETQRNKGNFPGRFSGRQFSNSRSEMNVSTLELGDSALYLCASSLAGGRAYNEQFFGPGTRLTVL.

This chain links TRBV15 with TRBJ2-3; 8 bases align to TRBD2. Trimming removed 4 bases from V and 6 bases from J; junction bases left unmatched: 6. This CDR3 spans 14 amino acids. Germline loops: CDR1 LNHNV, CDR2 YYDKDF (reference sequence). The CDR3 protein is CATSITSGGDTQYF. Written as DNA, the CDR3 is TGTGCCACCAGCATAACTAGCGGAGGGGATACGCAGTATTTT. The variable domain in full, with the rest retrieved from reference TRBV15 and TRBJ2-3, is DAMVIQNPRYQVTQFGKPVTLSCSQTLNHNVMYWYQQKSSQAPKLLFHYYDKDFNNEADTPDNFQSRRPNTSFCFLDIRSPGLGDTAMYLCATSITSGGDTQYFGPGTRLTVL.

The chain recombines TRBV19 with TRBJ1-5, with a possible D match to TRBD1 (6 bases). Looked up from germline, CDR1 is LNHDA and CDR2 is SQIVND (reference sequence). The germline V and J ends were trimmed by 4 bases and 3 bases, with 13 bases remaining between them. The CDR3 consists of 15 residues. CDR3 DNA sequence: TGTGCCAGTAGTACACGACAGGCGGCCAATCAGCCCCAGCATTTT. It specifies CASSTRQAANQPQHF.

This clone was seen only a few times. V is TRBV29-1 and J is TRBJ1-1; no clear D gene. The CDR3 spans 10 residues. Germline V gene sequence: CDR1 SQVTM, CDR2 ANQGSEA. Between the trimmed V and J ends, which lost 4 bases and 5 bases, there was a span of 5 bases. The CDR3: CSVGSTEAFF. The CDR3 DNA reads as TGCAGCGTTGGGAGTACTGAAGCTTTCTTT.

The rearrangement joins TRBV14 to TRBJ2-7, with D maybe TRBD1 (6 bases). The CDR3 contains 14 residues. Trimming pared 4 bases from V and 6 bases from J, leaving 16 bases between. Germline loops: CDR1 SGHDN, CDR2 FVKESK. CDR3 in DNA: TGTGCCAGCAGCCTTGAGCAGGGGCGAGGCGAGCAGTACTTC. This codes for CASSLEQGRGEQYF. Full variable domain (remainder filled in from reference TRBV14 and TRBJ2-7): EAGVTQFPSHSVIEKGQTVTLRCDPISGHDNLYWYRRVMGKEIKFLLHFVKESKQDESGMPNNRFLAERTGGTYSTLKVQPAELEDSGVYFCASSLEQGRGEQYFGPGTRLTVT.

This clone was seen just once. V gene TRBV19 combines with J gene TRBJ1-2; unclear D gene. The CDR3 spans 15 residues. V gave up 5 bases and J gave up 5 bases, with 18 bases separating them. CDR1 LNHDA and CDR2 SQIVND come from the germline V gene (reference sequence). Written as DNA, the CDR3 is TGTGCCAGTAGTGTCCCACGGGCCGCGCCATATGGCTACACCTTC. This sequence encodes CASSVPRAAPYGYTF.

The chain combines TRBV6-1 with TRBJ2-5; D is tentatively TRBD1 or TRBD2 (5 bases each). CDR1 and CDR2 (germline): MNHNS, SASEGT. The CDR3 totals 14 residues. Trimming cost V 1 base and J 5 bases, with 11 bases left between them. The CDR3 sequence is CASSEGFWGETQYF. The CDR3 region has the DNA TGTGCCAGCAGTGAAGGGTTCTGGGGGGAGACCCAGTACTTC.